This T cell receptor (beta chain) comes out of a study of T cells in Graves' hyperthyroidism and ophthalmopathy. The CDR3 consists of 14 residues. CDR1 is LGHDT and CDR2 is YNNKEL in the germline V gene (reference sequence). The germline V and J ends were trimmed by 0 bases and 3 bases, with 6 bases remaining between them. What was amplified from RNA transcripts were TCR beta CDR3 regions. The primer set for the first-round RT-PCR of the TCR CDR3 was HTBI. TCRdb recomputed calls from the multiplex PCR reads with MiXCR, one row per CDR3 protein. The sample shows 350,000 to 400,000 distinct CDR3 sequences, about 15% of them seen only once. Concerning this clonotype itself: Its antigen is currently unknown.

Study conclusions and caveats: In simple terms, a model built on 13 V-J features told ophthalmopathy apart from stable hyperthyroidism.

With a duration under 2 months, the hyperthyroidism was newly diagnosed in patients aged 18 to 65. Using roughly 9.4 ml of fresh peripheral blood, PBMCs were prepared. This chain joins TRBV3-1 and TRBJ1-3; D is unresolved. The sample taken for sequencing was blood. This sequence originates from a woman in her thirties with Graves' hyperthyroidism. CDR3 DNA sequence: TGTGCCAGCAGCCAAGATCCGCTTGGAAACACCATATATTTT. It yields the protein CASSQDPLGNTIYF.